This T cell receptor beta chain was recovered during a study of T cells in localized non-small cell lung cancer. General study points: Because researchers sequenced only one region of the tumor, heterogeneity is still possible. Measurement of T cell clonality placed uninvolved adjacent lung highest, above the level in tumor.

This clone was recorded a few times. The antigen is undetermined. The CDR3 sequence is 19 residues long. V gave up 2 bases and J gave up 1 base; unmatched junction bases: 13. In germline, CDR1 is SGHAT, CDR2 FQDESV (reference sequence). TCRdb's copy holds only in-frame clones and misses some; the assay was immunoSEQ multiplex PCR. There are roughly 26,000 clones in the sample; approximately 81% occur only once, and approximately 9.7% lies in the top ten. The sequencing here drew on peripheral blood, taken before any cancer treatment. The sequence came from a man between 40 and 70 years old with stage III squamous cell lung carcinoma. V is TRBV11-1 and J is TRBJ2-1, with 8 bases aligning to TRBD1. As DNA, the CDR3 is TGTGCCAGCAGCTTATCCCGGACAGGGCTTAGCTCGTCCTACAATGAGCAGTTCTTC. Amino acids: CASSLSRTGLSSSYNEQFF.